Below are 18 T cell receptor beta chains sequenced from a single sample in a study of control samples from healthy donors and cancer patients. Here immunoSEQ multiplex PCR was the method, and the copy in TCRdb shows in-frame clones only, minus some. The sample has about 60,000 clones, 65% to 90% seen once. The specimen sequenced was blood. These receptors were taken from a man in his forties in good health.

The table lists this clone with a count of one. The chain joins TRBV27 to TRBJ2-3; 9 nucleotides align to TRBD2. CDR3 length equals 19 residues. With 4 bases clipped from V and 0 bases from J, the junction kept 14 bases outside the gene matches. The germline V gene has CDR1 MNHEY and CDR2 SMNVEV (reference sequence). For the CDR3, the DNA is TGTGCCAGCAGTTCCCTCACTAAGCGGGGGGCCTCTAGCACAGATACGCAGTATTTT. Translating it yields CASSSLTKRGASSTDTQYF.

V gene TRBV6-2 or TRBV6-3 combines with J gene TRBJ2-2, with 7 bases lining up with TRBD2. With V trimmed by 6 bases and J by 6 bases, 7 bases remained unmatched. The CDR3 contains 14 residues. Germline V gives CDR1 MNHEY, CDR2 SVGEGT. This chain's CDR3 is CASSSTRGAGELFF. DNA of the CDR3: TGTGCCAGCAGCTCTACACGGGGGGCCGGGGAGCTGTTTTTT.

This chain connects TRBV7-9 to TRBJ1-4; no reliable D call. Germline V CDR1 and CDR2: SEHNR, FQNEAQ (reference sequence). The V end lost 5 bases, the J end lost 5 bases, and 15 bases lay between the germline ends. CDR3 size: 15 residues. CDR3 sequence reads: CASSETLAQNEKLFF. DNA of the CDR3: TGTGCCAGCAGCGAGACTCTGGCCCAAAATGAAAAACTGTTTTTT.

The genes are TRBV18 and TRBJ1-2; 9 bases fit TRBD1. The V segment lost 3 bases and the J segment 2 bases; nucleotides outside the gene matches: 4. The V gene's germline CDR1 is KGHSH and CDR2 LQKENI. The CDR3 totals 15 residues. CDR3 in amino acids: CASSPIGTGNYGYTF. The CDR3 DNA is TGTGCCAGCTCACCCATCGGGACAGGGAACTATGGCTACACCTTC.

This clone was seen just once. The gene calls are TRBV18 and TRBJ2-1, with D hard to call. CDR1 is KGHSH, CDR2 LQKENI, per germline. The CDR3 has 17 amino acids. Trimming left V 2 bases short and J 0 bases short, with 14 bases between. The CDR3 nucleotides read TGTGCCAGCTCACCAGTTTCCGGATTTACCTCCTACAATGAGCAGTTCTTC. This gives the protein CASSPVSGFTSYNEQFF.

The chain links TRBV27 to TRBJ2-7; D gene uncertain. There are 12 residues in the CDR3. Germline-derived CDR1 and CDR2 are MNHEY and SMNVEV (reference sequence). V was pared by 6 bases and J by 2 bases, with 8 bases between. CDR3 in amino acids: CASSDSAYEQYF. The CDR3 DNA sequence: TGTGCCAGCAGCGACTCGGCCTACGAGCAGTACTTC.

The chain recombines TRBV5-1 with TRBJ2-3; 9 bases are shared with TRBD2. Per germline, CDR1 SGHRS and CDR2 YFSETQ. The CDR3 totals 16 residues. Germline trimming cut 3 bases from V and 5 bases from J; bases unmatched to any gene: 10. The CDR3 reads CASSSASGDRKDTQYF. CDR3 DNA sequence: TGCGCCAGCAGCTCCGCTAGCGGGGATAGGAAAGATACGCAGTATTTT.

As DNA, the CDR3 is TGTGCCAGCAGTTACATGGGGGATAGGGCCTACAATGAGCAGTTCTTC. Protein product: CASSYMGDRAYNEQFF. The chain employs TRBV6-2 or TRBV6-3 and TRBJ2-1; D assignment may be TRBD1 or TRBD2 (5 bases each). This CDR3 is 16 amino acids long. V lost 2 bases and J 2 bases, leaving 13 bases between the germline ends. In germline, CDR1 is MNHEY, CDR2 SVGEGT.

The chain employs TRBV9 and TRBJ2-2; TRBD1 matches at 8 bases. The V gene end was trimmed by 3 bases and the J gene end by 4 bases; junction bases not matched to a gene: 5. Germline CDR1 and CDR2: SGDLS and YYNGEE. The CDR3 contains 15 residues. As DNA, the CDR3 is TGTGCCAGCAGCGGACAGGGGACCCCCACCGGGGAGCTGTTTTTT. Its translation: CASSGQGTPTGELFF.

J is TRBJ2-5 and V is TRBV9; tentatively, D is TRBD1 or TRBD2 (5 bases each). The V and J ends lost 4 bases and 1 base respectively, with 20 bases between them. The CDR3 has 17 residues. Germline CDR1 SGDLS, CDR2 YYNGEE. For the CDR3, the DNA is TGTGCCAGCAGCACCTCCTCCGGGACCCCTTTCCAAGAGACCCAGTACTTC. This sequence encodes CASSTSSGTPFQETQYF.

This chain joins TRBV19 and TRBJ2-6; the D is unclear. This CDR3 has 15 amino acids. The germline V gene encodes CDR1 LNHDA and CDR2 SQIVND (reference sequence). Trimming removed 2 bases at V and 0 bases at J, with 5 bases between. The CDR3 region is CASSIWVSGANVLTF. Written as DNA, the CDR3 is TGTGCCAGTAGTATATGGGTCTCTGGGGCCAACGTCCTGACTTTC. The variable domain in full, completed from reference TRBV19 and TRBJ2-6, reads DGGITQSPKYLFRKEGQNVTLSCEQNLNHDAMYWYRQDPGQGLRLIYYSQIVNDFQKGDIAEGYSVSREKKESFPLTVTSAQKNPTAFYLCASSIWVSGANVLTFGAGSRLTVL.

CDR3 in amino acids: CASSLGGKPGNTIYF. CDR3 in DNA: TGTGCCAGCAGCCTGGGAGGGAAACCTGGAAACACCATATATTTT. The chain recombines TRBV7-2 with TRBJ1-3; no reliable D call. CDR3 length: 15 residues. Germline V gives CDR1 SGHTA, CDR2 FQGNSA. The V end was cut by 5 bases, the J end by 2 bases, with 13 bases between.

This clone was seen just once. The CDR3 protein is CASRLLPGANSPLHF. DNA for the CDR3: TGTGCCAGCAGACTTCTCCCGGGGGCAAATTCACCCCTCCACTTT. The chain uses TRBV7-2 and TRBJ1-6; D perhaps matches TRBD1 (6 bases). The CDR3 runs 15 residues. Trimming removed 6 bases at V and 7 bases at J, with 16 bases between. Per the germline V gene, CDR1 is SGHTA and CDR2 is FQGNSA.

V and J are TRBV25-1 and TRBJ1-1, with 7 bases identical to TRBD1. V gave up 5 bases and J gave up 1 base; unmatched junction bases: 16. Germline V gene data show CDR1 as MGHDK and CDR2 as SYGVNS. CDR3 size: 18 residues. This CDR3 is CASSPLEAEQGTNTEAFF. The CDR3 DNA follows: TGTGCCAGCAGTCCACTGGAGGCGGAACAGGGGACGAACACTGAAGCTTTCTTT.

The genes are TRBV28 and TRBJ1-2, with D unresolved. V lost 3 bases and J lost 3, with 5 bases in between. The CDR3 is made up of 12 amino acids. The V gene's germline CDR1 is MDHEN and CDR2 SYDVKM. The CDR3 DNA is TGTGCCAGCAGTTTCGGATACTATGGCTACACCTTC. This codes for CASSFGYYGYTF.

As regards this clone: The junction and the germline gene differ at one end; a read error may be behind it. The chain couples TRBV4-1 to TRBJ1-3; no clear D gene. Germline CDR1 and CDR2: MGHRA and YSYEKL. The length of the CDR3 is 13 residues. CDR3 loop: CASSQMVADLPIF. The CDR3 DNA follows: TGCGCCAGCAGCCAAATGGTAGCGGACTTACCTATTTTT.

The chain has TRBV29-1 and TRBJ2-2; D perhaps matches TRBD1 (5 bases). CDR1 and CDR2 (germline): SQVTM, ANQGSEA. The CDR3 covers 13 residues. Trimming shortened V by 7 bases and J by 5 bases, and 14 bases separated the two germline ends. The CDR3 DNA sequence: TGCAGCGCGAGACCTCAGGGAACCGGGGAGCTGTTTTTT. Encoded protein: CSARPQGTGELFF.

The rearrangement links TRBV3-1 (or the pseudogene TRBV3-2) to TRBJ2-1; a weak D match, TRBD1 (5 bases). The CDR3 is 14 residues long. V lost 7 bases and J 0 bases, leaving 10 bases between the germline ends. The germline CDR1 and CDR2 sequences are LGHDT and YNNKEL (reference sequence). For the CDR3, the DNA is TGTGCCAGCAATCAGGACAACTCCTACAATGAGCAGTTCTTC. Translated: CASNQDNSYNEQFF.